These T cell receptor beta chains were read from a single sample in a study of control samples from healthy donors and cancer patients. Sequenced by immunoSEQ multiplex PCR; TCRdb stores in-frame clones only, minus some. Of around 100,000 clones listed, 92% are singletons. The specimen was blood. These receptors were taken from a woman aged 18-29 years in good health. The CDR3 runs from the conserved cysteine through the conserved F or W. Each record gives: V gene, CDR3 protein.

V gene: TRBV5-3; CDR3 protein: CARSRTLTETPNQPQHF
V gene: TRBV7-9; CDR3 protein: CASSLVLQGGGYTF
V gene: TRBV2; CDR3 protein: CASTHGRDTEAFF
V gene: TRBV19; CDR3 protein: CASSRGGGRSGNTIYF
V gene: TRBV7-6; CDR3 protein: CASSEGRLAGGRDEQFF
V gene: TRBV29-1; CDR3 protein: CSAKGPFPNPMNTEAFF
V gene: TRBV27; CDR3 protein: CASQTGVAEAFF
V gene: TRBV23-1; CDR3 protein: CASSLYNEQFF
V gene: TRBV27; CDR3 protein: CASSRFQGPEQYF
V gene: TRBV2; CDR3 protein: CASKPDGEGTQYF
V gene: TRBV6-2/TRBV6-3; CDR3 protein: CASSYIPREGGYTF
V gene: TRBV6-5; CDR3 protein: CASGQGRVEAFF
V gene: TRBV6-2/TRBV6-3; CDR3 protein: CASGRQIGNTIYF
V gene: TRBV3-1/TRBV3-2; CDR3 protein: CASSQEWGLNTEAFF
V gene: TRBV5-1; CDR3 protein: CASSSGRGGSYEQYF
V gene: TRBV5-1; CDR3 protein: CASSLDRSRSPLHF
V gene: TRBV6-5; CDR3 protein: CATELQGGFTEAFF
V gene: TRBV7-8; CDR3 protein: CASSLARDRGYGYTF
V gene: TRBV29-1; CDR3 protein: CSVLSGTANTEAFF
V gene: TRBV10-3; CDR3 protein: CAISESSGGYNEQFF
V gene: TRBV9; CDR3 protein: CASSVAWGLAGGINEQFF
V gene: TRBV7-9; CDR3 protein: CASSPSGGTLFTDTQYF
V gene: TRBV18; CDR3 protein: CASSLVTYEQYF
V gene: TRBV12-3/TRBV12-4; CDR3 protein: CASSSSNTEAFF
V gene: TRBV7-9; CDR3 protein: CASRPGIGLNEKLFF
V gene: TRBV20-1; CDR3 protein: CSASFAGGVRDTQYF
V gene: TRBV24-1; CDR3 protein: CATSDSPDRGNTIYF
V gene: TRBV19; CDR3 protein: CASSVTWGNTEAFF